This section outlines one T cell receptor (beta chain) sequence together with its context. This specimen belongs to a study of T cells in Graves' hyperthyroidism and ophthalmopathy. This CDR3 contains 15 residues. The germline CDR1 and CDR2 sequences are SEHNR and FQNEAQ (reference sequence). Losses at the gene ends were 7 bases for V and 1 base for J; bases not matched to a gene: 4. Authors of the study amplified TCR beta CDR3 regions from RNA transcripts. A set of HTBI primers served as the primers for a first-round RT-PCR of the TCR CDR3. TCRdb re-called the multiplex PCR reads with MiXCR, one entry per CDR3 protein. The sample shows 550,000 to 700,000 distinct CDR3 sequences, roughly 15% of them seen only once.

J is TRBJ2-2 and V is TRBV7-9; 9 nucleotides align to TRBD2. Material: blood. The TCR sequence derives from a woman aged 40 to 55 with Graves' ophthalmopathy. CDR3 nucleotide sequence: TGTGCCAGCATCCTACTAGCGGGGAACACCGGGGAGCTGTTTTTT. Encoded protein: CASILLAGNTGELFF.